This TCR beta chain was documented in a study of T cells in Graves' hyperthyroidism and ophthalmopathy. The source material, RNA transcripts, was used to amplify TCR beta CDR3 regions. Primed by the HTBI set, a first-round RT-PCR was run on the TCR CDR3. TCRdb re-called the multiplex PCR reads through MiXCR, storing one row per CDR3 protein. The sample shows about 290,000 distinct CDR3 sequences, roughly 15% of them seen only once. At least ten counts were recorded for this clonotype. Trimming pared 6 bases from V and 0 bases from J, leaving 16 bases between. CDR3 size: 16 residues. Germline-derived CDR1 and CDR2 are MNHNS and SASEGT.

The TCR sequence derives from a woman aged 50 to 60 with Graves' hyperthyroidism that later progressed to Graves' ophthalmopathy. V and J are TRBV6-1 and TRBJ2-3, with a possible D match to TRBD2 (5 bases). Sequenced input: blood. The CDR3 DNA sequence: TGTGCCAGCAGAAGCGGCAGATTAACTAGCACAGATACGCAGTATTTT. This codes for CASRSGRLTSTDTQYF.